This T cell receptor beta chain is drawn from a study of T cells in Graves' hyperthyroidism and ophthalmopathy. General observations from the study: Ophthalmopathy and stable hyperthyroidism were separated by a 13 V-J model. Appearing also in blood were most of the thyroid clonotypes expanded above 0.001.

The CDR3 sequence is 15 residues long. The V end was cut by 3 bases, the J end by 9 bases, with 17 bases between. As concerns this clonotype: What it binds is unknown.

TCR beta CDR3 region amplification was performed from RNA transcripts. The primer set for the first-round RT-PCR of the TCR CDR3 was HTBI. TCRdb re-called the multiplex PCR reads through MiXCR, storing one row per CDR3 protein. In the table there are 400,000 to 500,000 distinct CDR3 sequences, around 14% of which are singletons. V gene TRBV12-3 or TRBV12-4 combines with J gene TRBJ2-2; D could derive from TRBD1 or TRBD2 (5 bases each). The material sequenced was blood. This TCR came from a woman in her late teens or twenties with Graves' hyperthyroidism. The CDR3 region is CASSFRGPERRELFF. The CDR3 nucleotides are TGTGCCAGCAGTTTTAGGGGACCCGAGCGTCGGGAGCTGTTTTTT.